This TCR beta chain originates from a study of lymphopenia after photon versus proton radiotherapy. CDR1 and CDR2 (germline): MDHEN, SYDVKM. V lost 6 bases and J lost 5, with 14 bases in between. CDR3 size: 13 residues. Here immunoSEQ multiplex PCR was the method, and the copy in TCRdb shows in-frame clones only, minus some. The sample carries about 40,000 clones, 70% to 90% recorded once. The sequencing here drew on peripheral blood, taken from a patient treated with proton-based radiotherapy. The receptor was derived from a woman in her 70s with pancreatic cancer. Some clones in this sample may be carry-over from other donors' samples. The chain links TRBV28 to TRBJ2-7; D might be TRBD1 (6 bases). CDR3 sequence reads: CASRALQGNEQYF. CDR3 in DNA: TGTGCCAGCAGAGCCCTACAGGGAAACGAGCAGTACTTC.